The 29 T cell receptor beta chains in this list originate from one sample, sequenced in a study of OX40 agonist ivuxolimab in advanced cancers. Receptors were amplified or captured by the immunoSEQ multiplex PCR assay. TCRdb took over this immuneACCESS table, retaining in-frame rearrangements with V and J assigned. Such tables are incomplete; in checked studies, under half of the missing clones stem from an unresolved V gene, and the remainder is unexplained. The sample records about 68,000 clones, more than 85% of which are singletons. Roughly 1% of the sample is taken by the ten largest. The material was CD4+ or CD8+ T cells sorted from blood, obtained in a trial of the OX40 agonist ivuxolimab. Receptor source: an adult with an advanced solid tumor such as melanoma, head and neck, liver or kidney cancer.

The rearrangement uses TRBV25-1 and TRBJ1-3, with 8 bases lining up with TRBD1. J was trimmed by 4 bases and V by 6 bases; bases with no gene match: 5. The germline V gene encodes CDR1 MGHDK and CDR2 SYGVNS. This CDR3 is built from 14 residues. The CDR3 coding sequence is TGTGCCAGCAGCGCGACAGGGGTAGGAAACACCATATATTTT. Protein: CASSATGVGNTIYF.

V and J are TRBV6-6 and TRBJ1-2; the D is unclear. The CDR3 sequence is 13 residues long. CDR1 is MNHNY, CDR2 SVGAGI, per germline (reference sequence). Trimming pared 0 bases from V and 0 bases from J, leaving 2 bases between. Here the CDR3 reads CASSYSANYGYTF. DNA of the CDR3: TGTGCCAGCAGTTACTCAGCTAACTATGGCTACACCTTC.

V is TRBV11-2 and J is TRBJ2-1; TRBD2 is a possible D gene (6 bases). The length of the CDR3 is 15 residues. With 6 bases removed from V and 1 base from J, the gap between germline ends came to 13 bases. Germline CDR1 is SGHAT and CDR2 is FQNNGV. CDR3 protein: CASSQNGGSYNEQFF. The CDR3 nucleotides are TGTGCCAGCAGTCAGAACGGGGGATCCTACAATGAGCAGTTCTTC.

This chain joins TRBV9 and TRBJ2-1; tentatively, D is TRBD2 (6 bases). V lost 3 bases, J lost 4 bases, and 23 bases lay in between. Germline loops: CDR1 SGDLS, CDR2 YYNGEE. The CDR3 has 18 residues. The CDR3 DNA is TGTGCCAGCAGCGCCGGAACCGGACTGTTGGGGACTTACAATGAGCAGTTCTTC. It codes for CASSAGTGLLGTYNEQFF.

This chain uses TRBV5-5 with TRBJ1-2; D is uncertain. V lost 2 bases to trimming and J lost 6 bases, with 11 bases between them. The CDR3 spans 13 residues. From germline, CDR1 is SGHKS and CDR2 YYEKEE (reference sequence). CDR3 amino acids: CASSLWRGDGYTF. The CDR3 bases are TGTGCCAGCAGCTTATGGCGGGGTGATGGCTACACCTTC.

This clone was observed once. The chain joins TRBV11-2 to TRBJ1-1, with 8 bases matching TRBD1. The germline CDR1 and CDR2 sequences are SGHAT and FQNNGV. This CDR3 spans 16 amino acids. Trimming removed 3 bases from V and 4 bases from J; junction bases left unmatched: 10. CDR3 nucleotide sequence: TGTGCCAGCAGCTTGCCCCAGGGGGCTGCGGCCACTGAAGCTTTCTTT. Residues: CASSLPQGAAATEAFF.

V is TRBV5-1 and J is TRBJ2-5, with 7 bases fitting TRBD2. Germline values: CDR1 SGHRS, CDR2 YFSETQ. Trimming at V came to 5 bases and at J to 0 bases, leaving 4 bases not matched to a gene. This CDR3 comprises 14 residues. The DNA of the CDR3 is TGCGCCAGCAGGGAAGCGGGGTACCAAGAGACCCAGTACTTC. It encodes CASREAGYQETQYF. The whole variable domain, remainder taken from reference TRBV5-1 and TRBJ2-5, is KAGVTQTPRYLIKTRGQQVTLSCSPISGHRSVSWYQQTPGQGLQFLFEYFSETQRNKGNFPGRFSGRQFSNSRSEMNVSTLELGDSALYLCASREAGYQETQYFGPGTRLLVL.

The chain combines TRBV27 with TRBJ2-1, with TRBD2 matching 10 bases. CDR3 size: 15 residues. Germline CDR1 reads MNHEY; CDR2 reads SMNVEV (reference sequence). The junction had 7 bases not matched to a gene; V was cut back by 2 bases and J by 9 bases. The DNA of the CDR3 is TGTGCCAGCAGTTTACTAGCGGGAGTAAATGGTGAGCAGTTCTTC. Translating it yields CASSLLAGVNGEQFF.

The chain couples TRBV9 to TRBJ1-2; 7 bases align to TRBD1. The V gene end was trimmed by 0 bases and the J gene end by 6 bases; junction bases not matched to a gene: 8. This CDR3 contains 15 residues. Germline V gene lookup returns CDR1 SGDLS and CDR2 YYNGEE. The DNA of the CDR3 is TGTGCCAGCAGCGTAGGGCAACAGGGGAAAGATGGCTACACCTTC. Encoded protein: CASSVGQQGKDGYTF.

The chain recombines TRBV2 with TRBJ1-2; D remains ambiguous. This CDR3 comprises 13 residues. Germline values: CDR1 SNHLY, CDR2 FYNNEI. V dropped 2 bases and J dropped 5 bases, with 9 bases sitting between them. Here the CDR3 reads CASSEREEYGYTF. CDR3 in DNA: TGTGCCAGCAGTGAAAGGGAGGAGTATGGCTACACCTTC.

The chain joins TRBV4-2 to TRBJ2-5, with D perhaps TRBD2 (6 bases). The CDR3 is 13 residues long. V was shortened by 4 bases and J by 5 bases, with 11 bases between the two germline ends. CDR1 and CDR2 (germline): LGHNA, YNFKEQ. The DNA for the CDR3 is TGTGCCAGCAGCCCACGACTAGTCGAGACCCAGTACTTC. It is translated as CASSPRLVETQYF.

This chain connects TRBV5-5 to TRBJ1-5, with 9 bases matching TRBD1. V was clipped by 3 bases and J by 7 bases; unmatched bases: 8. Germline V gives CDR1 SGHKS, CDR2 YYEKEE (reference sequence). The CDR3 totals 15 residues. CDR3 protein: CASSSGTGFYQPQHF. The CDR3 DNA follows: TGTGCCAGCAGCTCGGGGACAGGGTTTTACCAGCCCCAGCATTTT.

CDR3 sequence reads: CASSFPWDSEVEKLFF. The CDR3 bases are TGTGCCAGCAGTTTTCCCTGGGACAGTGAGGTTGAAAAACTGTTTTTT. The chain recombines TRBV28 with TRBJ1-4; 7 positions agree with TRBD1. V lost 3 bases, J lost 7 bases, and 11 bases stayed unmatched. Germline values: CDR1 MDHEN, CDR2 SYDVKM. The length of the CDR3 is 16 residues.

The genes are TRBV19 and TRBJ1-2; TRBD1 might be the D (6 bases). With 9 bases removed from V and 6 bases from J, the gap between germline ends came to 17 bases. This CDR3 is 13 amino acids long. In germline, CDR1 is LNHDA, CDR2 SQIVND (reference sequence). This chain's CDR3 is CASTARGGDGYTF. The DNA for the CDR3 is TGTGCCAGCACAGCTAGGGGGGGAGATGGCTACACCTTC.

The chain carries TRBV18 and TRBJ2-6, with D possibly being TRBD1 (6 bases). Germline V CDR1 and CDR2: KGHSH, LQKENI. The ends were cut back, 3 bases at V and 1 base at J, with 19 bases in the middle. CDR3 length: 19 amino acids. CDR3 sequence reads: CASSPYPGRGTSGANVLTF. The CDR3, as DNA: TGTGCCAGCTCACCTTACCCAGGCAGGGGAACGTCTGGGGCCAACGTCCTGACTTTC.

The chain links TRBV19 to TRBJ2-3; a possible D gene is TRBD2 (6 bases). This CDR3 is built from 15 residues. Trimming stripped 3 bases from V and 6 bases from J, with 16 bases between. CDR1 and CDR2 (germline): LNHDA, SQIVND (reference sequence). The CDR3 loop is CASSIPPGLQDTQYF. The CDR3 DNA reads TGTGCCAGTAGTATTCCCCCGGGACTGCAGGATACGCAGTATTTT.

As DNA, the CDR3 is TGTGCCTGGTCCCTGGGGGGCAATAGCAATCAGCCCCAGCATTTT. This sequence encodes CAWSLGGNSNQPQHF. The genes are TRBV30 and TRBJ1-5, with a possible D match to TRBD1 (6 bases). V was cut by 5 bases and J by 0 bases, with 14 bases left in between. This CDR3 comprises 15 residues. Germline CDR1 GTSNPN, CDR2 SVGIG (reference sequence).

Points on this clone: Other DNA sequences in this specimen translate into the identical CDR3. This chain links TRBV30 with TRBJ1-6; 10 bases align to TRBD1. Germline assignment: CDR1 GTSNPN and CDR2 SVGIG (reference sequence). Trimming took 3 bases from V and 7 from J; bases not matched to a gene: 0. This CDR3 is built from 13 residues. The chain's CDR3 is CAWRGQGNSPLHF. The CDR3 DNA reads TGTGCCTGGAGGGGACAGGGGAATTCACCCCTCCACTTT.

The chain couples TRBV27 to TRBJ1-1; TRBD1 aligns across 11 bases. The CDR3 contains 15 residues. V lost 3 bases to trimming and J lost 6 bases; unmatched junction nucleotides: 6. CDR1 is MNHEY, CDR2 SMNVEV, per germline (reference sequence). The CDR3 loop reads CASSFLGQGAAEAFF. The CDR3 bases are TGTGCCAGCAGTTTCCTAGGACAGGGGGCGGCTGAAGCTTTCTTT.

The chain couples TRBV6-4 to TRBJ1-2; TRBD1 aligns across 8 bases. The V segment lost 7 bases and the J segment 8 bases; nucleotides outside the gene matches: 9. The CDR3 totals 13 residues. Germline CDR1 MRHNA, CDR2 SNTAGT. CDR3 sequence: CASTDGQGRGYTF. DNA for the CDR3: TGTGCCAGCACCGACGGACAGGGCCGAGGCTACACCTTC.

The chain combines TRBV25-1 with TRBJ1-2, with 8 bases identical to TRBD1. The germline CDR1 and CDR2 sequences are MGHDK and SYGVNS. Losses at the gene ends were 3 bases for V and 4 bases for J; bases not matched to a gene: 1. The CDR3 extends over 13 amino acids. CDR3 in amino acids: CASSEDRVYGYTF. The DNA of the CDR3 is TGTGCCAGCAGTGAGGACAGGGTCTATGGCTACACCTTC.

This clone was counted a few times. The rearrangement joins TRBV18 to TRBJ1-2; 7 positions match TRBD1. Trimming removed 2 bases from V and 7 bases from J; junction bases left unmatched: 10. Germline V CDR1 and CDR2: KGHSH, LQKENI. This CDR3 has 15 residues. CDR3 in amino acids: CASSPSTGESGGYTF. CDR3 bases: TGTGCCAGCTCACCATCAACAGGGGAATCCGGTGGCTACACCTTC.

The V call is TRBV10-1, the J call TRBJ2-7; D ambiguous. The germline CDR1 and CDR2 sequences are WNHNN and SYGVQD (reference sequence). The CDR3 extends over 15 amino acids. The V end was cut by 2 bases, the J end by 7 bases, with 18 bases between. The DNA for the CDR3 is TGCGCCAGCAGTGAGACTGACACCGTACTCGGGGAGCAGTACTTC. Translating gives CASSETDTVLGEQYF.

The gene calls are TRBV5-1 and TRBJ2-7; a weak D match, TRBD1 (6 bases). The germline V and J ends were trimmed by 0 bases and 6 bases, with 10 bases remaining between them. The CDR3 totals 13 residues. CDR1 SGHRS and CDR2 YFSETQ come from the germline V gene. CDR3 coding DNA: TGCGCCAGCAGCTTGGCTGCAGGGGCCGAGCAGTACTTC. Translated, it gives CASSLAAGAEQYF. The variable domain in full, completed from reference TRBV5-1 and TRBJ2-7, reads KAGVTQTPRYLIKTRGQQVTLSCSPISGHRSVSWYQQTPGQGLQFLFEYFSETQRNKGNFPGRFSGRQFSNSRSEMNVSTLELGDSALYLCASSLAAGAEQYFGPGTRLTVT.

The CDR3 DNA reads TGTGCTAGTGGTTTTGAGGCATACAATGAGCAGTTCTTC. It translates to CASGFEAYNEQFF. This sequence joins TRBV12-5 and TRBJ2-1; D unclear. Trimming shortened V by 3 bases and J by 4 bases, and 7 bases separated the two germline ends. CDR3 length equals 13 residues. Germline V CDR1 and CDR2: LGHNT, FRNRAP.

The rearrangement uses TRBV30 and TRBJ2-1; 9 nucleotides align to TRBD1. This CDR3 contains 15 residues. The germline V gene encodes CDR1 GTSNPN and CDR2 SVGIG (reference sequence). The V and J ends lost 0 bases and 6 bases, in that order; junction bases with no gene match: 6. In DNA form, the CDR3 reads TGTGCCTGGAGTGTAGGGACAGGGTATCTCAATGAGCAGTTCTTC. Translated, it gives CAWSVGTGYLNEQFF. The full variable domain, rest sourced from reference TRBV30 and TRBJ2-1, is SQTIHQWPATLVQPVGSPLSLECTVEGTSNPNLYWYRQAAGRGLQLLFYSVGIGQISSEVPQNLSASRPQDRQFILSSKKLLLSDSGFYLCAWSVGTGYLNEQFFGPGTRLTVL.

This chain links TRBV12-5 with TRBJ2-5; 11 bases match TRBD2. V was clipped by 2 bases and J by 7 bases; unmatched bases: 12. The CDR3 has 17 residues. From germline, CDR1 is LGHNT and CDR2 FRNRAP. As DNA, the CDR3 is TGTGCTAGTGGTTTGACTACTAGCGGGAGCCTTCAGGGGACCCAGTACTTC. This encodes CASGLTTSGSLQGTQYF.

The chain links TRBV19 to TRBJ1-1; D is unclear. Trimming pared 2 bases from V and 5 bases from J, leaving 9 bases between. Germline lookup yields CDR1 LNHDA and CDR2 SQIVND (reference sequence). The length of the CDR3 is 13 residues. Here the CDR3 DNA reads TGTGCCAGTAGTATAACCCCTCTGACTGAAGCTTTCTTT. Its protein is CASSITPLTEAFF.

J is TRBJ2-7 and V is TRBV5-1, with TRBD2 matching over 11 bases. Losses at the gene ends were 0 bases for V and 4 bases for J; bases not matched to a gene: 3. CDR1 and CDR2 from the germline V gene are SGHRS and YFSETQ. CDR3 length: 15 amino acids. This chain's CDR3 is CASSLEASGGYEQYF. For the CDR3, the DNA is TGCGCCAGCAGCTTGGAAGCTAGCGGGGGGTACGAGCAGTACTTC.